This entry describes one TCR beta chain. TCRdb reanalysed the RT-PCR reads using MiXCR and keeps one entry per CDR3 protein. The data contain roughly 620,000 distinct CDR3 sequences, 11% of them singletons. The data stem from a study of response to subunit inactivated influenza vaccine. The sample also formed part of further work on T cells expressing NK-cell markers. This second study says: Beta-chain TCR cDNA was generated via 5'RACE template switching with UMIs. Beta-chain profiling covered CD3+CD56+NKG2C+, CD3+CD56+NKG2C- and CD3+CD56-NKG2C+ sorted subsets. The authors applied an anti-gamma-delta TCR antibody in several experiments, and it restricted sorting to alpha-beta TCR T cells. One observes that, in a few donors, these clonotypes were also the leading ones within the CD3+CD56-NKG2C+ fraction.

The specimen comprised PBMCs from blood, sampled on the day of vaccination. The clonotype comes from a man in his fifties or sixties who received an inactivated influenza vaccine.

CDR3 residues: CASSWDPGQVPHF. CDR3 nucleotide sequence: TGTGCCAGCAGCTGGGACCCGGGACAGGTCCCCCACTTT. The rearrangement links TRBV5-5 to TRBJ1-6; 8 nucleotides match TRBD1. The V segment lost 3 bases and the J segment 18 bases; nucleotides outside the gene matches: 11. The CDR3 length is 13 residues. Germline-derived CDR1 and CDR2 are SGHKS and YYEKEE (reference sequence).